The 12 T cell receptor beta chains given below trace back to one sample, sequenced in a study of tumor T cells in aggressive B-cell lymphoma. Assay used: immunoSEQ multiplex PCR; TCRdb lists only in-frame clones, some missing. The data contain thousands of clones, approximately 78% of them seen just once; the ten biggest clones take up approximately 3%. The specimen sequenced was tumor tissue. The receptors originated from an adult with diffuse large B cell lymphoma.

This rearrangement joins TRBV28 to TRBJ1-5; no clear D gene. CDR3 size: 12 residues. The V gene's germline CDR1 is MDHEN and CDR2 SYDVKM. Trimming took off 4 bases at V and 6 bases at J, with 7 bases between the two ends. CDR3 in amino acids: CASSWAGQPQHF. For the CDR3, the DNA is TGTGCCAGCAGTTGGGCGGGTCAGCCCCAGCATTTT.

The chain combines TRBV5-6 with TRBJ2-5; a possible D gene is TRBD1 (6 bases). CDR1 and CDR2 from the germline V gene are SGHDT and YYEEEE. The CDR3 contains 14 residues. Trimming pared 6 bases from V and 6 bases from J, leaving 18 bases between. The CDR3: CASNIQGRQKTQYF. The CDR3 nucleotides are TGTGCCAGCAATATCCAGGGGCGTCAAAAGACCCAGTACTTC.

This clone was observed a single time. This sequence joins TRBV6-6 and TRBJ2-3; a weak D match, TRBD2 (6 bases). V was shortened by 1 base and J by 3 bases, with 14 bases between the two germline ends. Per germline, CDR1 MNHNY and CDR2 SVGAGI (reference sequence). The length of the CDR3 is 16 residues. The CDR3 region has the DNA TGTGCCAGCAGTTACTGGGGCGGGGATCTGACAGATACGCAGTATTTT. The encoded protein is CASSYWGGDLTDTQYF.

This chain joins TRBV7-9 and TRBJ1-2; 7 nucleotides line up with TRBD1. Germline trimming cut 3 bases from V and 5 bases from J; bases unmatched to any gene: 3. CDR3 length: 13 residues. Germline loops: CDR1 SEHNR, CDR2 FQNEAQ (reference sequence). The CDR3 spells CASSFGTDYGYTF. The CDR3 nucleotides are TGTGCCAGCAGCTTCGGGACAGATTATGGCTACACCTTC.

The chain carries TRBV7-8 and TRBJ1-1; the D gene is possibly TRBD1 (5 bases). Trimming took off 5 bases at V and 5 bases at J, with 12 bases between the two ends. From germline, CDR1 is SGHVS and CDR2 FQNEAQ. This CDR3 is built from 13 residues. In nucleotides, the CDR3 is TGTGCCAGCAGCCCCTTCCAGGGTACTGAAGCTTTCTTT. Translated, it gives CASSPFQGTEAFF.

This clone was seen only a few times. The chain uses TRBV5-1 and TRBJ2-1, with D maybe TRBD2 (7 bases). This CDR3 contains 15 residues. Per germline, CDR1 SGHRS and CDR2 YFSETQ. Trimming took 0 bases from V and 6 from J, leaving 13 bases between them. In DNA form, the CDR3 reads TGCGCCAGCAGCTTGGCGGCAGGGGAGGGCAATGAGCAGTTCTTC. This sequence encodes CASSLAAGEGNEQFF.

The V call is TRBV7-3, the J call TRBJ1-1; D gene ambiguous. CDR1 is SGHTA, CDR2 FQGTGA, per germline. The CDR3 has 13 amino acids. The V and J ends lost 5 bases and 1 base respectively, with 8 bases between them. CDR3 sequence: CASSSGWNTEAFF. CDR3 DNA sequence: TGTGCCAGCAGCAGCGGGTGGAACACTGAAGCTTTCTTT.

The V gene is TRBV7-9, the J gene TRBJ1-4; 9 positions match TRBD1. This CDR3 is built from 14 residues. With 7 bases clipped from V and 6 bases from J, the junction kept 6 bases outside the gene matches. Germline-derived CDR1 and CDR2 are SEHNR and FQNEAQ (reference sequence). The CDR3 DNA reads as TGTGCCAGCATCGAACAGGGGGCGTATGAAAAACTGTTTTTT. Translating gives CASIEQGAYEKLFF.

The V call is TRBV2, the J call TRBJ2-5; TRBD1 might be the D (5 bases). The germline gives CDR1 SNHLY, CDR2 FYNNEI. The ends were cut back, 3 bases at V and 5 bases at J, with 10 bases in the middle. The CDR3 has 13 residues. The CDR3 is CASSEVAGETQYF. In DNA form, the CDR3 reads TGTGCCAGCAGTGAGGTGGCAGGGGAGACCCAGTACTTC.

V is TRBV6-5 and J is TRBJ2-5, with D possibly matching TRBD2 (6 bases). Germline V gene data show CDR1 as MNHEY and CDR2 as SVGAGI. The CDR3 length is 12 residues. V was pared by 6 bases and J by 4 bases, with 9 bases between. CDR3 sequence: CASREGRETQYF. The CDR3 bases are TGTGCCAGCAGGGAGGGCAGAGAGACCCAGTACTTC.

The chain employs TRBV19 and TRBJ2-3, with D perhaps TRBD1 (6 bases). The ends were cut back, 5 bases at V and 4 bases at J, with 13 bases in the middle. The length of the CDR3 is 14 residues. The germline CDR1 and CDR2 sequences are LNHDA and SQIVND (reference sequence). CDR3 amino acids: CASSPRQAPDTQYF. CDR3 coding DNA: TGTGCCAGTAGTCCGAGACAGGCCCCAGATACGCAGTATTTT.

The rearrangement joins TRBV5-6 to TRBJ2-2, with 7 bases fitting TRBD2. The CDR3 is 13 amino acids. CDR1 is SGHDT and CDR2 is YYEEEE in the germline V gene. The J segment lost 6 bases and the V segment lost 4 bases, leaving 3 bases of the junction unmatched. CDR3 DNA: TGTGCCAGCAGCGCGGGGGATTCCGGGGAGCTGTTTTTT. Translating gives CASSAGDSGELFF. The full variable domain, with the rest looked up from reference TRBV5-6 and TRBJ2-2, is DAGVTQSPTHLIKTRGQQVTLRCSPKSGHDTVSWYQQALGQGPQFIFQYYEEEERQRGNFPDRFSGHQFPNYSSELNVNALLLGDSALYLCASSAGDSGELFFGEGSRLTVL.